These 24 T cell receptor beta chains share one sample of origin, sequenced in a study of T cells in Graves' hyperthyroidism and ophthalmopathy (dated by TCRdb to the late 2010s). Preparation of the library involved multiplex PCR. The reads were generated on an Illumina HiSeq 2000. The TCR beta CDR3 regions were amplified from RNA transcripts. For the first round of RT-PCR on the TCR CDR3, the HTBI primer set was used together with the Qiagen OneStep RT-PCR kit. In-frame beta chains were kept once TCRdb had trimmed the public reads at Q25 with fastp and called clones with MiXCR. For every CDR3 protein sequence, its rows merge into one entry that carries the most common genes and DNA. A total of about 640,000 distinct CDR3 sequences appear in this sample, less than 25% of them only once. Together, the top ten hold around a third of the sample. The sequenced material came from blood. Every receptor here comes from a man aged 25 to 40 with Graves' ophthalmopathy.

Comments on this clonotype: This sequence may be a read error, since a much larger clone differs from it by one base. The rearrangement joins TRBV20-1 to TRBJ2-1, with TRBD2 matching over 13 bases. Germline CDR1 and CDR2: DFQATT and SNEGSKA (reference sequence). The V gene end was trimmed by 7 bases and the J gene end by 9 bases; junction bases not matched to a gene: 15. This CDR3 spans 16 amino acids. The CDR3 nucleotides are TGCAGTGTTATACCCCGGACTAGCGGGAGTGGGAGTGAGCAGTTCTTC. Its translation: CSVIPRTSGSGSEQFF.

This clonotype was seen repeatedly, ten times or more. This sequence joins TRBV3-1 and TRBJ1-1; D uncertain. CDR3 length: 12 residues. Germline V CDR1 and CDR2: LGHDT, YNNKEL (reference sequence). The V gene lost 1 base and the J gene lost 7 bases, with 7 bases spanning the gap. CDR3 DNA sequence: TGTGCCAGCAGCCAAGGCCTTCTTGAAGCTTTCTTT. This gives the protein CASSQGLLEAFF.

A few counts support this clonotype. The chain joins TRBV20-1 to TRBJ2-3; D unresolved. V gave up 5 bases and J gave up 2 bases, with 20 bases separating them. Germline V lookup: CDR1 DFQATT, CDR2 SNEGSKA (reference sequence). The CDR3 sequence is 16 residues long. CDR3 residues: CSADTREALPTDTQYF. CDR3 DNA: TGCAGTGCTGATACCCGAGAGGCGCTCCCCACAGATACGCAGTATTTT.

In its sample, this clonotype was seen a few times. The rearrangement uses TRBV20-1 and TRBJ1-1; TRBD1 matches 7 bases. V lost 2 bases to trimming and J lost 7 bases; unmatched junction nucleotides: 4. CDR1 and CDR2 (germline): DFQATT, SNEGSKA (reference sequence). This CDR3 is built from 12 residues. The CDR3, as DNA: TGCAGTGCTAGATGGGACAGCGATGAAGCTTTCTTT. This codes for CSARWDSDEAFF.

There are a few counts of this clonotype. The chain recombines TRBV24-1 with TRBJ1-1; D unclear. Germline CDR1 reads KGHDR; CDR2 reads SFDVKD. V lost 4 bases and J 1 base, leaving 9 bases between the germline ends. The CDR3 covers 14 residues. The DNA of the CDR3 is TGTGCCACCAGTGACTCGGGCGAGAACACTGAAGCTTTCTTT. Amino acids: CATSDSGENTEAFF.

This clonotype was observed many times. V gene TRBV5-1 combines with J gene TRBJ1-1, with D possibly TRBD1 on 5 matching bases. The CDR3 sequence is 16 residues long. The germline V and J ends were trimmed by 4 bases and 4 bases, with 20 bases remaining between them. In germline, CDR1 is SGHRS, CDR2 YFSETQ. This chain's CDR3 is CASSTVGGTWTTEAFF. The CDR3 DNA follows: TGCGCCAGCAGCACAGTGGGGGGGACCTGGACCACTGAAGCTTTCTTT.

This clonotype was picked up many times. The chain couples TRBV28 to TRBJ1-4, with TRBD1 identical over 10 bases. Germline V lookup: CDR1 MDHEN, CDR2 SYDVKM. J lost 8 bases, V lost 2 bases, and 5 bases had no gene match. This CDR3 is 15 amino acids long. The CDR3 nucleotides read TGTGCCAGCAGTTTAGGGACAGGGGATGCCGAAAAACTGTTTTTT. Protein: CASSLGTGDAEKLFF.

This CDR3 reads CGAGTGTNYGYTF. DNA of the CDR3: TGTGGGGCCGGGACAGGGACTAACTATGGCTACACCTTC. This chain joins TRBV28 and TRBJ1-2; 9 positions match TRBD1. The CDR3 spans 13 residues. CDR1 and CDR2 (germline): MDHEN, SYDVKM.

In this sample, this clonotype turned up a few times. The CDR3: CASSGDRVNSYNEQFF. Written as DNA, the CDR3 is TGTGCCAGCAGCGGAGACAGGGTGAACTCCTACAATGAGCAGTTCTTC. The rearrangement uses TRBV9 and TRBJ2-1, with 7 bases aligning to TRBD1. The CDR3 is 16 residues long. Germline values: CDR1 SGDLS, CDR2 YYNGEE. V lost 3 bases and J lost 0; bases outside the gene matches: 6.

The chain links TRBV6-1 to TRBJ2-1; D is perhaps TRBD2 (5 bases). The ends were cut back, 4 bases at V and 4 bases at J, with 17 bases in the middle. Per the germline V gene, CDR1 is MNHNS and CDR2 is SASEGT. The CDR3 consists of 16 residues. CDR3 coding DNA: TGTGCCAGCAGTGGTCGACCCAGCGGACCATACAATGAGCAGTTCTTC. This codes for CASSGRPSGPYNEQFF.

This rearrangement joins TRBV15 to TRBJ1-5; a weak D match, TRBD1 (5 bases). V was cut by 4 bases and J by 6 bases, with 10 bases left in between. The CDR3 has 13 amino acids. Germline V gene data show CDR1 as LNHNV and CDR2 as YYDKDF (reference sequence). The CDR3: CATSITGGQPQHF. As DNA, the CDR3 is TGTGCCACCAGCATTACAGGAGGTCAGCCCCAGCATTTT.

This clonotype was found many times. The V and J genes are TRBV7-3 and TRBJ2-3, with 9 bases matching TRBD2. Germline trimming cut 4 bases from V and 2 bases from J; bases unmatched to any gene: 7. Germline values: CDR1 SGHTA, CDR2 FQGTGA. The CDR3 consists of 16 residues. The chain's CDR3 is CASSSRGGGTTDTQYF. In DNA form, the CDR3 reads TGTGCCAGCAGCTCGCGGGGGGGCGGAACCACAGATACGCAGTATTTT.

This clonotype was observed a handful of times. V gene TRBV2 combines with J gene TRBJ2-5; 7 nucleotides line up with TRBD2. Germline V gives CDR1 SNHLY, CDR2 FYNNEI. The CDR3 is 14 residues long. V dropped 11 bases and J dropped 2; count of bases not matched to a gene: 11. The CDR3 loop is CAVSERDGQETQYF. The CDR3 DNA reads TGTGCCGTCTCTGAGCGGGACGGTCAAGAGACCCAGTACTTC.

This clonotype was observed a few times. The V gene is TRBV15, the J gene TRBJ2-1; D may be TRBD1 (5 bases). CDR3 length equals 18 residues. V lost 0 bases, J lost 6 bases, and 21 bases lay in between. The V gene's germline CDR1 is LNHNV and CDR2 YYDKDF (reference sequence). The CDR3 sequence: CATSRDEVFAGMGNEQFF. Written as DNA, the CDR3 is TGTGCCACCAGCAGAGATGAGGTTTTCGCAGGGATGGGCAATGAGCAGTTCTTC.

A few counts support this clonotype. The genes are TRBV6-1 and TRBJ1-5; TRBD1 agrees at 9 bases. This CDR3 has 15 amino acids. V trimming: 4 bases; J trimming: 4 bases; junction bases outside the gene matches: 5. Germline V lookup: CDR1 MNHNS, CDR2 SASEGT. CDR3 protein: CASSAYRGLNQPQHF. Written as DNA, the CDR3 is TGTGCCAGCAGTGCCTACAGGGGGCTTAATCAGCCCCAGCATTTT.

This chain uses TRBV28 with TRBJ1-2, with 12 bases lining up with TRBD1. Germline V gene lookup returns CDR1 MDHEN and CDR2 SYDVKM. J lost 0 bases, V lost 1 base, and 12 bases had no gene match. The CDR3 sequence is 20 residues long. The CDR3 DNA follows: TGTGCCAGCAGTTTATCCGGGACAGGGGGCGGAGGGAAAGCTAACTATGGCTACACCTTC. Residues: CASSLSGTGGGGKANYGYTF.

This clonotype was seen many times. This chain connects TRBV20-1 to TRBJ1-6; D remains ambiguous. V was cut by 6 bases and J by 6 bases, with 12 bases left in between. Per the germline V gene, CDR1 is DFQATT and CDR2 is SNEGSKA (reference sequence). The CDR3 has 13 amino acids. The CDR3 reads CSAHLGSNSPLHF. In DNA, the CDR3 is TGCAGTGCCCATCTGGGAAGTAATTCACCCCTCCACTTT.

This chain connects TRBV20-1 to TRBJ2-5, with unresolved D. The CDR3 has 14 residues. Deletions cut 0 bases from V and 5 bases from J, with 13 bases between. CDR1 DFQATT and CDR2 SNEGSKA come from the germline V gene (reference sequence). The CDR3 DNA follows: TGCAGTGCTAGAGATCCCAGCGAGGTGGAGACCCAGTACTTC. This codes for CSARDPSEVETQYF.

This clonotype was counted only a few times. V is TRBV24-1 and J is TRBJ1-5; maybe TRBD1 (6 bases). Per the germline V gene, CDR1 is KGHDR and CDR2 is SFDVKD. The CDR3 has 16 amino acids. Deletions cut 3 bases from V and 4 bases from J, with 15 bases between. Written as DNA, the CDR3 is TGTGCCACCAGTGATGGGAGTCAGGGGATTAATCAGCCCCAGCATTTT. Its protein product is CATSDGSQGINQPQHF.

A remark on this clonotype: With a much larger clone just one base away, this may be a read error. V gene TRBV2 combines with J gene TRBJ1-3; no clear D. The germline V and J ends were trimmed by 5 bases and 4 bases, with 6 bases remaining between them. The CDR3 covers 12 residues. Looked up from germline, CDR1 is SNHLY and CDR2 is FYNNEI. The CDR3 spells CASSRIGNTIYF. CDR3 in DNA: TGTGCCAGCAGTCGAATCGGAAACACCATATATTTT.

This clonotype was detected only a few times. The chain carries TRBV3-1 and TRBJ2-7; 10 bases agree with TRBD1. Per germline, CDR1 LGHDT and CDR2 YNNKEL (reference sequence). V trimming: 4 bases; J trimming: 4 bases; junction bases outside the gene matches: 7. The CDR3 runs to 15 residues. The DNA of the CDR3 is TGTGCCAGCAGCCTTACCGACAGGGGGCCATACGAGCAGTACTTC. It codes for CASSLTDRGPYEQYF.

V and J are TRBV7-2 and TRBJ2-5, with TRBD2 matching over 7 bases. V was pared by 7 bases and J by 0 bases, with 26 bases of the junction left unmatched. This CDR3 comprises 21 residues. Germline-derived CDR1 and CDR2 are SGHTA and FQGNSA. The CDR3 is CASKGGAGADTHREYQETQYF. CDR3 bases: TGTGCCAGCAAGGGAGGTGCGGGAGCGGATACACACCGGGAGTACCAAGAGACCCAGTACTTC.

In nucleotides, the CDR3 is TGTGCCAGCAGTTACGGCCGGGGCCATCAGCCCCAGCATTTT. Translated: CASSYGRGHQPQHF. The chain links TRBV6-5 to TRBJ1-5, with D possibly TRBD1 on 5 matching bases. Germline CDR1 is MNHEY and CDR2 is SVGAGI. V shed 2 bases and J shed 5 bases, with 10 bases lying between them. The CDR3 consists of 14 residues.

This clonotype has only a few counts. This rearrangement joins TRBV28 to TRBJ2-7; no firm D call. CDR3 length: 16 residues. CDR1 and CDR2 (germline): MDHEN, SYDVKM. Trimming took off 2 bases at V and 5 bases at J, with 19 bases between the two ends. As DNA, the CDR3 is TGTGCCAGCAGTTTAAGCTCCGGACGGAGAAACCACGAGCAGTACTTC. Its protein is CASSLSSGRRNHEQYF.